This T cell receptor beta chain was recorded in a study of T cell responses to AZD1222 COVID-19 vaccine. Measured with immunoSEQ multiplex PCR; TCRdb has only the in-frame clones, and not every one. Of more than 100,000 clones in the sample, over 90% were seen once. The CDR3 runs 13 residues. Trimming stripped 2 bases from V and 5 bases from J, with 12 bases between. The germline V gene has CDR1 GTSNPN and CDR2 SVGIG (reference sequence). The sequence came from an adult in good health. V is TRBV30 and J is TRBJ1-1, with no clear D. The input for sequencing was peripheral blood, taken on day 0 of AZD1222 vaccination. The CDR3 DNA reads as TGTGCCTGGAGTAAAGACAAGAGTACTGAAGCTTTCTTT. It codes for CAWSKDKSTEAFF.